This TCR beta chain was sequenced during a study of response to subunit inactivated influenza vaccine. TCRdb reprocessed the RT-PCR reads with MiXCR, giving one entry per CDR3 protein. Among about 190,000 distinct CDR3 sequences listed, approximately 15% were seen once. This clonotype has only a few counts. V lost 1 base and J 2 bases, leaving 30 bases between the germline ends. This CDR3 is 20 amino acids long. Germline V lookup: CDR1 DFQATT, CDR2 SNEGSKA (reference sequence). This sequence was found in a man aged 50-59 years who received an inactivated influenza vaccine. The sequencing used CD8+ T cells sorted from PBMCs, collected about 5 days after vaccination. The rearrangement joins TRBV20-1 to TRBJ2-7; D is possibly TRBD1 (5 bases). Here the CDR3 reads CSARVVFRSTTDRFPYEQYF. The CDR3 DNA reads TGCAGTGCTAGAGTGGTATTCCGCAGTACGACAGACCGATTCCCCTACGAGCAGTACTTC.